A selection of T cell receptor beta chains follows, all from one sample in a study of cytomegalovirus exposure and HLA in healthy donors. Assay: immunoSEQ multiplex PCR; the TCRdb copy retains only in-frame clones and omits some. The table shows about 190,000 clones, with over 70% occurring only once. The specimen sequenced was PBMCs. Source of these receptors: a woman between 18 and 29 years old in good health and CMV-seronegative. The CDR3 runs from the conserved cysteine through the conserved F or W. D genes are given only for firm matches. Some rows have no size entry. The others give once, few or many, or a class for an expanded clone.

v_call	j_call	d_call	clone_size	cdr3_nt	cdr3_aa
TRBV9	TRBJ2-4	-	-	TGTGCCAGCAGCGAAACAGGTAGCCCAAAAAAAAACATTCAGTACTTC	CASSETGSPKKNIQYF
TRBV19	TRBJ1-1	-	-	TGTGCCAGTAGCCAACAGGGACCTGAAGCTTTCTTT	CASSQQGPEAFF
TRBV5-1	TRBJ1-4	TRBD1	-	TGCGCCAGCAGCCAGAACACAGGGGCGGGTGAAAAACTGTTTTTT	CASSQNTGAGEKLFF
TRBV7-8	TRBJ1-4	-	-	TGTGCCAGCAGCTTACTCGCGCTGCGGGGAGTAGGGGAAAAACTGTTTTTT	CASSLLALRGVGEKLFF
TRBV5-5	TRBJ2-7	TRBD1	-	TGTGCCAGTAGAACAGGGGACGGTCCCTACGAGCAGTACTTC	CASRTGDGPYEQYF
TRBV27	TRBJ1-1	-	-	TGTGCCAGCAGTTTTGTTGGGACAAACACTGAAGCTTTCTTT	CASSFVGTNTEAFF
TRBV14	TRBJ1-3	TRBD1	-	TGTGCCAGCAGCCAACCGGGACAGGGATTGTATTTT	CASSQPGQGLYF
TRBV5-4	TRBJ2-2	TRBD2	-	TGTGCCAGCAGCTTATTAGCGGGTCCCACCGGGGAGCTGTTTTTT	CASSLLAGPTGELFF
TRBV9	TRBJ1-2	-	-	TGTGCCAGCAGCGACCCCTCTGGGCGAAGCTACACCTTC	CASSDPSGRSYTF
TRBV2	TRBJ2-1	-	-	TGTGCCAGCGGAGGACTACCTTTTAATGAGCAGTTCTTC	CASGGLPFNEQFF
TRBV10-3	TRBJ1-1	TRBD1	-	TGTGCCATCAGTGAGTCGGGACAGACGAACACTGAAGCTTTCTTT	CAISESGQTNTEAFF
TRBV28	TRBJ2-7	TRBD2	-	TGTGCCAGCATTCTCGGGACTAGCGGTAACCCCACCTACGAGCAGTACTTC	CASILGTSGNPTYEQYF
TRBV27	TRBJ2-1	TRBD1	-	TGTGCCAGCAGTTTTGGGACAGGGGGCGCCTACAATGAGCAGTTCTTC	CASSFGTGGAYNEQFF
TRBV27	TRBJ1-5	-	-	TGTGCCAGCAGTTTATTCACGGCCTCGGGTCAGCCCCAGCATTTT	CASSLFTASGQPQHF
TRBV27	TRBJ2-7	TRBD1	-	TGTGCCAGCAGCCGACCCGGGACAGGGTCCTACGAGCAGTACTTC	CASSRPGTGSYEQYF
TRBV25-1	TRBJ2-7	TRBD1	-	TGTGCCAGCAGTGCATCCAGGACAGGGACCTACTCTCACGAGCAGTACTTC	CASSASRTGTYSHEQYF
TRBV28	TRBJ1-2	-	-	TGTGCCAGCAGTCTTAACTATGGCTACACCTTC	CASSLNYGYTF
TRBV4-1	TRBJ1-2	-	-	TGCGCCAGCAGCGAATCAAAAACAGGGAACTATGGCTACACCTTC	CASSESKTGNYGYTF
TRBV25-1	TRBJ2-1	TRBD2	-	TGTGCCAGCAGTGCCTCTAGCGGGAGCCATTACAATGAGCAGTTCTTC	CASSASSGSHYNEQFF
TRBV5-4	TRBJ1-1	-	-	TGTGCCAGCAGCTGGGAGGGCACTGAAGCTTTCTTT	CASSWEGTEAFF
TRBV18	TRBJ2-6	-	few	TGTGCCAGCTCACCTGGGGGACACCTCTCTGGGGCCAACGTCCTGACTTTC	CASSPGGHLSGANVLTF
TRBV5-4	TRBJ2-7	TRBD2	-	TGTGCCAGCAGCTGGATTAACCGGGAGGCTCCCTACGAGCAGTACTTC	CASSWINREAPYEQYF
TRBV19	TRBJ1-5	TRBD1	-	TGTGCCAGTAGTATCTGGGGGACAGGGAATCAGCCCCAGCATTTT	CASSIWGTGNQPQHF
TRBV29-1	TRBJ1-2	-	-	TGCAGCGCTAAAACGGACAGTAGCTATGGCTACACCTTC	CSAKTDSSYGYTF
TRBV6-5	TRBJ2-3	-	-	TGTGCCAGCAGTTTGACAAGTCTTGCCACAGATACGCAGTATTTT	CASSLTSLATDTQYF
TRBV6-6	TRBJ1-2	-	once	TGTGCCAGCACCCCACTCGCCGGGGTCGGCGGCTACACCTTC	CASTPLAGVGGYTF
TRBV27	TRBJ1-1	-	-	TGTGCCAGCAGTTTCGGCGGCGATACTGAAGCTTTCTTT	CASSFGGDTEAFF
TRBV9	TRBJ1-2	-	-	TGTGCCAGCAGCTCAATCCAACAGGGCAAAAGTAACTATGGCTACACCTTC	CASSSIQQGKSNYGYTF
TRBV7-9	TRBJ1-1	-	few	TGTGCCAGCAGCTTAACCTCGGACACTGAAGCTTTCTTT	CASSLTSDTEAFF
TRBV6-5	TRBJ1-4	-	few	TGTGCCAGCAGTTATAAAATCAGCGTGGAAAAACTGTTTTTT	CASSYKISVEKLFF
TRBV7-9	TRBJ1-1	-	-	TGTGCCAGCAGCTTTGACAGGACTGAAGCTTTCTTT	CASSFDRTEAFF
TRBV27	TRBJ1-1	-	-	TGTGCCAGCAGTTTAGCTGGGGCTACGAACACTGAAGCTTTCTTT	CASSLAGATNTEAFF
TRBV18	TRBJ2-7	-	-	TGTGCCAGCTCACCCAACAGGCCACCCTACGAGCAGTACTTC	CASSPNRPPYEQYF
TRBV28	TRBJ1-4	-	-	TGTGCCAGCAGCCTCTATAATGAAAAACTGTTTTTT	CASSLYNEKLFF
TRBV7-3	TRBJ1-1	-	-	TGTGCCAGCAGCTTAAGAACAGACACTGAAGCTTTCTTT	CASSLRTDTEAFF
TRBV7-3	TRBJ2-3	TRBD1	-	TGTGCCAGCAGCTTAACTATCCCGGGACAGGGGGCGAGGGGCACAGATACGCAGTATTTT	CASSLTIPGQGARGTDTQYF
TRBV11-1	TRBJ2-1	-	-	TGTGCCAGCAGCTTTGTTCAGGGCCCTACCTCCTACAATGAGCAGTTCTTC	CASSFVQGPTSYNEQFF
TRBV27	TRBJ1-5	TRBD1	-	TGTGCCAGCAGTCCGGACAGGGGACTTAGCAATCAGCCCCAGCATTTT	CASSPDRGLSNQPQHF
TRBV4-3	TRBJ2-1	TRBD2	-	TGCGCCAGCAGCCAAGCTCGTACTAGCGGGATGTCCGGAGAGCAGTTCTTC	CASSQARTSGMSGEQFF
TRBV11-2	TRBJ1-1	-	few	TGTGCCAGCAGCTCCCCCGGGAGCGAAGCTTTCTTT	CASSSPGSEAFF
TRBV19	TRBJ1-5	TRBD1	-	TGTGCCTCAAAGTATCCTGAGGGGGCGGGTCAGCCCCAGCATTTT	CASKYPEGAGQPQHF
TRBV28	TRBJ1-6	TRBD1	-	TGTGCCAGCAGTTTGCGAGGACAGGGAGCTTCCCCTAATTCACCCCTCCACTTT	CASSLRGQGASPNSPLHF
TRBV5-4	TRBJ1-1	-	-	TGTGCCAGCAGCTTGCATAATAGCGGCACTGAAGCTTTCTTT	CASSLHNSGTEAFF
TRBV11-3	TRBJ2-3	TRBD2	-	TGTGCCAGCAGCTCTAGCGGGGGGAGCACAGATACGCAGTATTTT	CASSSSGGSTDTQYF